This T cell receptor beta chain was sequenced in a study of blood T cell repertoires in COVID-19. Original methodology: Reference gene primers were amplified, and this amplification served to estimate nucleated cell counts. Sequencing used immunoSEQ multiplex PCR; TCRdb keeps in-frame clones, though not all of them. V and J calls and clone size are given by that table; D and trimming were obtained from the DNA. This table holds around 120,000 clones, approximately 70% found once. Trimming removed 5 bases from V and 4 bases from J; junction bases left unmatched: 5. The CDR3 spans 14 residues. Germline CDR1 reads SGHRS; CDR2 reads YFSETQ. This clone was seen only a few times.

The specimen sequenced was peripheral blood. The chain couples TRBV5-1 to TRBJ2-7, with 11 bases matching TRBD2. The receptor was isolated from a human donor with acute or convalescent COVID-19. The donor label of this sample is uncertain. DNA of the CDR3: TGCGCCAGCAGTGTGGCTAGCGGGGGGTACGAGCAGTACTTC. This translates into CASSVASGGYEQYF.